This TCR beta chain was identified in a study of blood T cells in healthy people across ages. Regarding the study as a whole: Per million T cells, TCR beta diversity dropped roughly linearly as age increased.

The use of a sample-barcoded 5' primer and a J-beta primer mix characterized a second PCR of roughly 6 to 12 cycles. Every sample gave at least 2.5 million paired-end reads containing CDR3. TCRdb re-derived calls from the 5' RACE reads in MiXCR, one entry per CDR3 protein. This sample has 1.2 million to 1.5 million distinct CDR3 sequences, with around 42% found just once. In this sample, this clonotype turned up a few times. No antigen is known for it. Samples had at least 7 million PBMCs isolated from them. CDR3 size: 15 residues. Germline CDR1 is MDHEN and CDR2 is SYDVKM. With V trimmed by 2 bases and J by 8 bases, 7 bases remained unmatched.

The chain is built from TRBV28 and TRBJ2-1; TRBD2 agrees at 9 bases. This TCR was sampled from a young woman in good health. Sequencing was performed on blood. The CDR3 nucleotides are TGTGCCAGCAGTTTAAGGGCGGGGGGGATCGATGAGCAGTTCTTC. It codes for CASSLRAGGIDEQFF.